The 23 T cell receptor beta chains presented below share a single source sample, sequenced in a study of blood T cell repertoires in COVID-19. Method: immunoSEQ multiplex PCR; TCRdb's copy keeps in-frame clones and lacks some. The sample lists over 350,000 clones, 88% occurring once. The sequencing input was PBMCs or T cells enriched from blood (not recorded which). The receptors here all came from a young woman who had recovered from COVID-19.

CDR3 DNA sequence: TGTGCCAGCAGCTTTCGGCCAAGCTGGAGTAAGTACGAGCAGTACTTC. Translation: CASSFRPSWSKYEQYF. The chain joins TRBV5-6 to TRBJ2-7, with D unresolved. The CDR3 is 16 residues long. Germline loops: CDR1 SGHDT, CDR2 YYEEEE. The V end was cut by 2 bases, the J end by 4 bases, with 19 bases between.

The J gene is TRBJ1-2, the V gene TRBV14, with D possibly TRBD1 on 5 matching bases. Looked up from germline, CDR1 is SGHDN and CDR2 is FVKESK. The length of the CDR3 is 14 residues. The V and J ends lost 0 bases and 8 bases respectively, with 13 bases between them. Written as DNA, the CDR3 is TGTGCCAGCAGCCAAGAATGGGGCCCGGGCGGCTACACCTTC. Residues: CASSQEWGPGGYTF.

The rearrangement joins TRBV4-1 to TRBJ1-4, with 7 bases lining up with TRBD1. Germline V gene lookup returns CDR1 MGHRA and CDR2 YSYEKL. This CDR3 has 18 amino acids. V shed 0 bases and J 4 bases; nucleotides not matched to a gene: 11. The CDR3 loop reads CASSQDRSRGHGNEKLFF. The CDR3 DNA sequence: TGCGCCAGCAGCCAAGATAGAAGTAGGGGGCATGGTAATGAAAAACTGTTTTTT.

J is TRBJ2-7 and V is TRBV6-1; 7 positions agree with TRBD1. Germline lookup yields CDR1 MNHNS and CDR2 SASEGT. Trimming took 2 bases from V and 2 from J; bases not matched to a gene: 6. This CDR3 has 15 residues. In nucleotides, the CDR3 is TGTGCCAGCAGTGAACAGGGTACAGGGGCCTACGAGCAGTACTTC. Its translation: CASSEQGTGAYEQYF.

The rearrangement uses TRBV7-2 and TRBJ2-3; 9 nucleotides align to TRBD2. The V segment lost 5 bases and the J segment 4 bases; nucleotides outside the gene matches: 7. Germline V CDR1 and CDR2: SGHTA, FQGNSA. The CDR3 extends over 15 amino acids. CDR3 protein: CASSSGAGGADTQYF. The CDR3 DNA follows: TGTGCCAGCAGCAGCGGGGCGGGGGGGGCAGATACGCAGTATTTT.

This clone was detected only once. The rearrangement links TRBV4-2 to TRBJ1-2; D is ambiguous. V was cut by 0 bases and J by 7 bases, with 6 bases left in between. There are 12 residues in the CDR3. Per germline, CDR1 LGHNA and CDR2 YNFKEQ. The CDR3 here is CASSQDAGGYTF. The CDR3 DNA follows: TGTGCCAGCAGCCAAGACGCGGGTGGCTACACCTTC.

The rearrangement joins TRBV24-1 to TRBJ2-1, with a tentative D call TRBD1 (6 bases). Germline CDR1 is KGHDR and CDR2 is SFDVKD. The length of the CDR3 is 16 residues. V lost 1 base, J lost 1 base, and 10 bases lay in between. CDR3 in amino acids: CATSDLRQGSYNEQFF. DNA for the CDR3: TGTGCCACCAGTGATTTACGGCAGGGGTCCTACAATGAGCAGTTCTTC.

This clone was detected only a few times. This chain connects TRBV11-3 to TRBJ1-1; 10 positions match TRBD1. Germline values: CDR1 SGHNT, CDR2 YENEEA. The CDR3 covers 13 residues. V shed 5 bases and J 5 bases; nucleotides not matched to a gene: 2. CDR3 sequence reads: CASSGQGVTEAFF. The CDR3 DNA reads as TGTGCCAGCAGCGGACAGGGGGTAACTGAAGCTTTCTTT.

The CDR3 bases are TGCGCCAGCAGCTTCTGGACAGGGAACACTGAAGCTTTCTTT. It translates to CASSFWTGNTEAFF. The rearrangement links TRBV5-1 to TRBJ1-1; 7 bases map to TRBD1. Germline V CDR1 and CDR2: SGHRS, YFSETQ. CDR3 length equals 14 residues. V shed 2 bases, J shed 1 base, and the junction held 2 bases outside the gene matches.

The gene calls are TRBV7-9 and TRBJ1-3; 12 bases align to TRBD1. The CDR3 covers 17 residues. Trimming removed 3 bases from V and 1 base from J; junction bases left unmatched: 4. Per the germline V gene, CDR1 is SEHNR and CDR2 is FQNEAQ (reference sequence). Written as DNA, the CDR3 is TGTGCCAGCAGCTTCCGGGACAGGGGGCCTTCTGGAAACACCATATATTTT. Translation: CASSFRDRGPSGNTIYF.

The V gene is TRBV28, the J gene TRBJ1-1; D is undetermined. The V end was cut by 7 bases, the J end by 1 base, with 10 bases between. CDR1 is MDHEN, CDR2 SYDVKM, per germline. This CDR3 has 13 amino acids. CDR3 in DNA: TGTGCCAGCAACCCGAATAGGAACACTGAAGCTTTCTTT. It codes for CASNPNRNTEAFF.

This chain connects TRBV11-2 to TRBJ2-3; D not certain. This CDR3 is 14 amino acids long. Looked up from germline, CDR1 is SGHAT and CDR2 is FQNNGV. V lost 3 bases and J 3 bases, leaving 10 bases between the germline ends. DNA of the CDR3: TGTGCCAGCAGCTTTGACACGCCGACAGATACGCAGTATTTT. Translated: CASSFDTPTDTQYF.

The CDR3 region has the DNA TGTGCCAGCAGCCAGAACAGGGAACCGCAAGAGACCCAGTACTTC. The encoded protein is CASSQNREPQETQYF. This chain uses TRBV4-2 with TRBJ2-5, with a tentative D call TRBD1 (6 bases). CDR3 length equals 15 residues. V lost 3 bases, J lost 2 bases, and 13 bases lay in between. Germline V CDR1 and CDR2: LGHNA, YNFKEQ.

This clone was counted a few times. The J gene is TRBJ2-7, the V gene TRBV11-1, with 8 bases matching TRBD1. The length of the CDR3 is 12 residues. Germline-derived CDR1 and CDR2 are SGHAT and FQDESV (reference sequence). J lost 6 bases, V lost 8 bases, and 6 bases had no gene match. CDR3 region: CASASGGAEQYF. DNA of the CDR3: TGTGCCAGCGCCTCAGGGGGCGCCGAGCAGTACTTC.

This chain joins TRBV25-1 and TRBJ2-2; 7 bases are shared with TRBD2. Germline CDR1 and CDR2: MGHDK and SYGVNS. V was clipped by 5 bases and J by 5 bases; unmatched bases: 11. There are 16 residues in the CDR3. Written as DNA, the CDR3 is TGTGCCAGCAGTCCCTGGGAGGGGCAGAGAACCGGGGAGCTGTTTTTT. Translating gives CASSPWEGQRTGELFF.

This clone was counted between two and nine times. The chain carries TRBV5-1 and TRBJ2-5; D ambiguous. This CDR3 spans 12 amino acids. Germline assignment: CDR1 SGHRS and CDR2 YFSETQ. V was cut by 2 bases and J by 5 bases, with 7 bases left in between. The CDR3 loop reads CASSFSVETQYF. The CDR3 DNA follows: TGCGCCAGCAGCTTCTCAGTCGAGACCCAGTACTTC.

The rearrangement joins TRBV28 to TRBJ2-1, with 7 nucleotides matching TRBD1. This CDR3 spans 14 amino acids. CDR1 and CDR2 (germline): MDHEN, SYDVKM. J gave up 0 bases and V 8 bases, and 4 bases lay outside the gene matches. The CDR3 DNA reads TGTGCCAGCCGGGACAGCTACTCCTACAATGAGCAGTTCTTC. As protein: CASRDSYSYNEQFF.

This chain joins TRBV5-4 and TRBJ1-1; D gene uncertain. The CDR3 runs to 14 residues. Germline values: CDR1 SGHNT, CDR2 YYREEE (reference sequence). V was trimmed by 1 base and J by 5 bases, leaving 12 bases between them. The CDR3, as DNA: TGTGCCAGCAGCTTGTTGGGGAGTGGGACTGAAGCTTTCTTT. Protein: CASSLLGSGTEAFF. The full variable domain, its missing parts supplied by reference TRBV5-4 and TRBJ1-1, is ETGVTQSPTHLIKTRGQQVTLRCSSQSGHNTVSWYQQALGQGPQFIFQYYREEENGRGNFPPRFSGLQFPNYSSELNVNALELDDSALYLCASSLLGSGTEAFFGQGTRLTVV.

This rearrangement joins TRBV7-6 to TRBJ2-3; the match to TRBD2 covers 10 bases. In germline, CDR1 is SGHVS, CDR2 FNYEAQ. The CDR3 is 15 residues long. V lost 6 bases and J lost 5; bases outside the gene matches: 8. CDR3 in amino acids: CASSFTSGTGDTQYF. CDR3 coding DNA: TGTGCCAGCAGTTTCACTAGCGGGACAGGAGATACGCAGTATTTT. Drawing the rest from reference TRBV7-6 and TRBJ2-3, the complete variable domain is GAGVSQSPRYKVTKRGQDVALRCDPISGHVSLYWYRQALGQGPEFLTYFNYEAQQDKSGLPNDRFSAERPEGSISTLTIQRTEQRDSAMYRCASSFTSGTGDTQYFGPGTRLTVL.

The V and J genes are TRBV28 and TRBJ2-1; 8 bases agree with TRBD1. Trimming took 6 bases from V and 8 from J; bases not matched to a gene: 6. This CDR3 spans 13 amino acids. The germline gives CDR1 MDHEN, CDR2 SYDVKM. The CDR3 coding sequence is TGTGCCAGCAGGAGACAGGGGACCCATGAGCAGTTCTTC. It specifies CASRRQGTHEQFF.

This chain links TRBV9 with TRBJ1-4, with 7 positions matching TRBD1. This CDR3 is built from 15 residues. Per the germline V gene, CDR1 is SGDLS and CDR2 is YYNGEE. The ends lost 7 bases at V and 4 bases at J; junction bases unmatched: 10. The CDR3 loop is CASGTGAQSNEKLFF. The DNA of the CDR3 is TGTGCCAGCGGAACAGGGGCCCAAAGTAATGAAAAACTGTTTTTT.

This clone occurred once. The rearrangement links TRBV3-1 (or the pseudogene TRBV3-2) to TRBJ2-3, with 7 bases matching TRBD2. With V trimmed by 0 bases and J by 2 bases, 8 bases remained unmatched. This CDR3 contains 17 residues. Looked up from germline, CDR1 is LGHDT and CDR2 is YNNKEL (reference sequence). The CDR3 reads CASSQDASGETTDTQYF. CDR3 nucleotides: TGTGCCAGCAGCCAAGATGCGAGCGGGGAGACCACAGATACGCAGTATTTT.

J is TRBJ1-1 and V is TRBV24-1; D gene uncertain. V was clipped by 10 bases and J by 1 base, with 18 bases between them. The CDR3 length is 15 residues. Germline V lookup: CDR1 KGHDR, CDR2 SFDVKD. As DNA, the CDR3 is TGTGCCACTGTGCCCCCGGGAGAGCCGAACACTGAAGCTTTCTTT. Its translation: CATVPPGEPNTEAFF.